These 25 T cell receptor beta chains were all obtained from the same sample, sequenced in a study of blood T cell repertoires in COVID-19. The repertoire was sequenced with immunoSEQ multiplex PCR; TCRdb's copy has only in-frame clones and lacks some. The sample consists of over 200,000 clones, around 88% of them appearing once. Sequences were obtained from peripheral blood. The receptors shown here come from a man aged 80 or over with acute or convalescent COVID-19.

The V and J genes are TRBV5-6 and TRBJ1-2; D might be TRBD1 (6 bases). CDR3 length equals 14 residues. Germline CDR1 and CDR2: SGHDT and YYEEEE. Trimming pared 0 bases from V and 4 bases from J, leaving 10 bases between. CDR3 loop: CASSLAPGVYGYTF. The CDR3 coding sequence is TGTGCCAGCAGCTTGGCCCCAGGGGTCTATGGCTACACCTTC.

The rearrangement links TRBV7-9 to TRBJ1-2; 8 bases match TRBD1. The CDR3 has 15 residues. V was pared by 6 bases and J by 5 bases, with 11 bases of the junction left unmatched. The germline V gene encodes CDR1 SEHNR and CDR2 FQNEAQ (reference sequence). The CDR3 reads CASRQDGTGIYGYTF. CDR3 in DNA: TGTGCCAGCAGACAAGACGGGACAGGAATTTATGGCTACACCTTC.

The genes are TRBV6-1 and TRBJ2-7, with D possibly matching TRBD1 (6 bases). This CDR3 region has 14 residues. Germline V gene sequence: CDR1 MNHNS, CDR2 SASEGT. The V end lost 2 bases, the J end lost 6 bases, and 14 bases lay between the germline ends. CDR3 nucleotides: TGTGCCAGCAGTGAAACGAACAGGGCACCCGAGCAGTACTTC. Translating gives CASSETNRAPEQYF.

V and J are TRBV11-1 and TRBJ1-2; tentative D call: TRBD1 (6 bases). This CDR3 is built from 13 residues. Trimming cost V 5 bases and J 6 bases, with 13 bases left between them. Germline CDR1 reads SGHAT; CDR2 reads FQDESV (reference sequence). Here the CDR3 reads CASSQGRQDGYTF. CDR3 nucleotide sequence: TGTGCCAGCAGCCAGGGGCGACAGGATGGCTACACCTTC.

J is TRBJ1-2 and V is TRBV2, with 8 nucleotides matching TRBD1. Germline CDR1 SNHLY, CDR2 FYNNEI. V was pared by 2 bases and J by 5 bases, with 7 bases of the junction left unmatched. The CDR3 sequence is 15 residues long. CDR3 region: CASSETQGAGYGYTF. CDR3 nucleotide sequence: TGTGCCAGCAGTGAAACCCAGGGGGCAGGGTATGGCTACACCTTC. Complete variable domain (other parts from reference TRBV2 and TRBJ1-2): EPEVTQTPSHQVTQMGQEVILRCVPISNHLYFYWYRQILGQKVEFLVSFYNNEISEKSEIFDDQFSVERPDGSNFTLKIRSTKLEDSAMYFCASSETQGAGYGYTFGSGTRLTVV.

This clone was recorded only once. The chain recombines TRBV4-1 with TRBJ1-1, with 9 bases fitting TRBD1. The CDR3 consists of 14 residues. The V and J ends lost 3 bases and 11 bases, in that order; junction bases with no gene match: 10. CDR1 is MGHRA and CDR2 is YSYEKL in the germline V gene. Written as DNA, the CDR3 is TGCGCCAGCAGCCACAGGGACAGGGTTCAGGGGGCTTTCTTT. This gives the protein CASSHRDRVQGAFF.

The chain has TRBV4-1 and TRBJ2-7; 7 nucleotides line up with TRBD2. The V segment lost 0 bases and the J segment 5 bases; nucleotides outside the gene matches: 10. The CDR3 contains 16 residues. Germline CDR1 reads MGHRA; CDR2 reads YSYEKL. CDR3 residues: CASSQDLSGRANEQYF. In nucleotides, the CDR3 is TGCGCCAGCAGCCAAGATCTAAGTGGGAGGGCCAACGAGCAGTACTTC.

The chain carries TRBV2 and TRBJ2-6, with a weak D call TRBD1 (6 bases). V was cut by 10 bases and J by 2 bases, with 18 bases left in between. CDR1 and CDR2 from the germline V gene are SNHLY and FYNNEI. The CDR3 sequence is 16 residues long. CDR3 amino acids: CANQQGLLPGANVLTF. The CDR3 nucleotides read TGTGCCAACCAACAGGGTTTGCTTCCTGGGGCCAACGTCCTGACTTTC.

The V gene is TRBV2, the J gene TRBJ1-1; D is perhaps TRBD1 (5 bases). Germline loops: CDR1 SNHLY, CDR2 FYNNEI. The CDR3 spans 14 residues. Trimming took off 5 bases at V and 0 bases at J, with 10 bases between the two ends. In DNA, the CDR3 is TGTGCCAGCAGTCCGGGACTGATGAACACTGAAGCTTTCTTT. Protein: CASSPGLMNTEAFF.

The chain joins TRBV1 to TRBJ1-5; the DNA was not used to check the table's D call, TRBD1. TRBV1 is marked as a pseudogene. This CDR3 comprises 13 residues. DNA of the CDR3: TGCACCAGCAGCCCCAGGTTCGATCAGCCCCAGCATTTT. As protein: CTSSPRFDQPQHF.

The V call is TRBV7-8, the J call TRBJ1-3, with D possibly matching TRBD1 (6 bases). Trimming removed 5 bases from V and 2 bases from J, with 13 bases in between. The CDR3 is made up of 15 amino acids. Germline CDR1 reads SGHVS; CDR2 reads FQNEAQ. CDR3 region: CASSRQAPTGNTIYF. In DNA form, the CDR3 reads TGTGCCAGCAGCCGACAGGCCCCAACTGGAAACACCATATATTTT.

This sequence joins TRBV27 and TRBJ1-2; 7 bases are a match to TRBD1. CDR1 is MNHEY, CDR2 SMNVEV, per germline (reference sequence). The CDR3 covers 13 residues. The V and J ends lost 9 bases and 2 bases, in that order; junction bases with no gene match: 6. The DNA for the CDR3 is TGTGCCAGTTCAGAGACAGGGAACTATGGCTACACCTTC. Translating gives CASSETGNYGYTF.

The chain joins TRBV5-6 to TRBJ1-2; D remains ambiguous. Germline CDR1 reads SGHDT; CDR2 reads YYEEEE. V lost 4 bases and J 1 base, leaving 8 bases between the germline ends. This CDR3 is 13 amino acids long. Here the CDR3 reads CASSIQFNYGYTF. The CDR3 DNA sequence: TGTGCCAGCAGCATACAGTTTAACTATGGCTACACCTTC.

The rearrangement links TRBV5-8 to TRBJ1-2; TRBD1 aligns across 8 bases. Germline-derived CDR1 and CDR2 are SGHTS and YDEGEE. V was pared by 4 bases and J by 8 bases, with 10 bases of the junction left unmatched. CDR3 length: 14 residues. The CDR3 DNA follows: TGTGCCAGCAGCGCCTACCCGACAGGGGCCGGCTACACCTTC. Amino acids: CASSAYPTGAGYTF.

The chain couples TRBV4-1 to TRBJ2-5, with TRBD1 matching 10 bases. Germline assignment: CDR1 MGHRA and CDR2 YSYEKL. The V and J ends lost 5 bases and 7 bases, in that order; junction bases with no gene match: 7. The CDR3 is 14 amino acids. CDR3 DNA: TGCGCCAGCAGCACAGGACAGGGGGGTGGGACCCAGTACTTC. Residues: CASSTGQGGGTQYF.

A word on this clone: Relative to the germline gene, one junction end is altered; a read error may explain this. CDR3 in DNA: TGTGCCAGCAGCCTAGCGCGCCCCAGACACACAGATACGCAGTATTTT. Protein product: CASSLARPRHTDTQYF. The chain links TRBV7-9 to TRBJ2-3; D is perhaps TRBD2 (6 bases). Germline V lookup: CDR1 SEHNR, CDR2 FQNEAQ (reference sequence). The CDR3 runs to 16 residues.

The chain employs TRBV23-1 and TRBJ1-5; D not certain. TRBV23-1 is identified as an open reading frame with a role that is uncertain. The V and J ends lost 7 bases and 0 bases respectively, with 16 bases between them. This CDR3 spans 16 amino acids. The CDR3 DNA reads TGCGCCAGCATTCCCGTCAGTCATTATAGCAATCAGCCCCAGCATTTT. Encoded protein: CASIPVSHYSNQPQHF.

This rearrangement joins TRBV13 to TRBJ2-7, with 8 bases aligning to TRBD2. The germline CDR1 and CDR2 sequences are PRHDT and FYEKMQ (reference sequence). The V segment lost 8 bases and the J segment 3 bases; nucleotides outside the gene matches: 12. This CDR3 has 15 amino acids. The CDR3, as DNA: TGTGCCAGCCTGAAGTCCGGACTAGCAAGCTACGAGCAGTACTTC. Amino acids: CASLKSGLASYEQYF. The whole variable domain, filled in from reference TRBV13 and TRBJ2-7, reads AAGVIQSPRHLIKEKRETATLKCYPIPRHDTVYWYQQGPGQDPQFLISFYEKMQSDKGSIPDRFSAQQFSDYHSELNMSSLELGDSALYFCASLKSGLASYEQYFGPGTRLTVT.

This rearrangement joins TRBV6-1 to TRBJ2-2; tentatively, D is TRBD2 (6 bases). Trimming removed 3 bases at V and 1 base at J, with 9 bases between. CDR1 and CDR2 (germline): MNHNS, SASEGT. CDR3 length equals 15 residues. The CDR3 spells CASSEQGLNTGELFF. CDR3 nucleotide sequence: TGTGCCAGCAGTGAGCAGGGACTGAACACCGGGGAGCTGTTTTTT.

CDR3 sequence (DNA): TGTGCCAGCAGTTTATCCACAAAGCGCCTTTATTACGAGCAGTACTTC. Translated: CASSLSTKRLYYEQYF. V is TRBV28 and J is TRBJ2-7; no definite D call. CDR3 length: 16 amino acids. V gave up 1 base and J gave up 4 bases, with 17 bases separating them. CDR1 MDHEN and CDR2 SYDVKM come from the germline V gene.

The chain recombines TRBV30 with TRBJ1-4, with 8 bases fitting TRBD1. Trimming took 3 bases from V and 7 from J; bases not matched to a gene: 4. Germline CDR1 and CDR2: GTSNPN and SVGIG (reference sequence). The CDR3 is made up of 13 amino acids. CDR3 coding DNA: TGTGCCTGGAGCCGGGGACAGGTTGAAAAACTGTTTTTT. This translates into CAWSRGQVEKLFF.

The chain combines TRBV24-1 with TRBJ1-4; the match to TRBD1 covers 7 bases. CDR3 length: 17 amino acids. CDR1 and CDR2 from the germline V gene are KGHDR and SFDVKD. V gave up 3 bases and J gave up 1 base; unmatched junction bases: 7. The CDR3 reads CATSDPGQAGTNEKLFF. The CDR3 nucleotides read TGTGCCACCAGTGATCCCGGACAGGCGGGAACTAATGAAAAACTGTTTTTT.

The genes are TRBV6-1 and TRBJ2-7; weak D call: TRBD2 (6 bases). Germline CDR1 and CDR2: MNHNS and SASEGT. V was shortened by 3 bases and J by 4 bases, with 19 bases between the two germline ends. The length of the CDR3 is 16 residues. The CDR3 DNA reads TGTGCCAGCAGTGAGGTGTGGAGGGTCCTGACGTACGAGCAGTACTTC. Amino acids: CASSEVWRVLTYEQYF.

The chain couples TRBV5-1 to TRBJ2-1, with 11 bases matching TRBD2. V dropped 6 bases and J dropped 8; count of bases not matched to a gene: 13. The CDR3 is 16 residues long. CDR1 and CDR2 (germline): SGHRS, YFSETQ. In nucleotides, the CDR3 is TGCGCCAGCACCTCAGCCGGGACTAGCGGTTATCATGAGCAGTTCTTC. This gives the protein CASTSAGTSGYHEQFF. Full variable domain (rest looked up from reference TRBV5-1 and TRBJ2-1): KAGVTQTPRYLIKTRGQQVTLSCSPISGHRSVSWYQQTPGQGLQFLFEYFSETQRNKGNFPGRFSGRQFSNSRSEMNVSTLELGDSALYLCASTSAGTSGYHEQFFGPGTRLTVL.

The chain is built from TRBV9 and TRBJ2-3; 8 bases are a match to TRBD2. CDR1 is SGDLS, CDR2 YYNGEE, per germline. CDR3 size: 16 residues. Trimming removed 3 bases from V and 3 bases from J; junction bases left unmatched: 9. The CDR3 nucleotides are TGTGCCAGCAGCGCGGGGGCAGCGGGAGTGACAGATACGCAGTATTTT. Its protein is CASSAGAAGVTDTQYF.